These T cell receptor beta chains were read from a single sample in a study of shared clonotypes between healthy human individuals. Profiling relied on immunoSEQ multiplex PCR, and the TCRdb table lists in-frame clones only, not all of them. The sample lists roughly 2 million clones; roughly 94% were seen once. Sequenced input: naive CD4+ T cells sorted from blood. The receptors come from a man between 18 and 35 years old in good health. Each CDR3 is given with its conserved first and last residue. The D gene is left open where the match is weak. Clone size is stated in some rows and not others, as once, few, many or a class when expanded.

D gene	J gene	V gene	clone size	CDR3 DNA	CDR3 protein
TRBD2	TRBJ2-1	TRBV7-7	.	TGTGCTAGCAGCTCAGCGATGAAGCGGGAAAATGAGCAGTTCTTC	CASSSAMKRENEQFF
.	TRBJ1-6	TRBV10-3	few	TGTGCCATCAGTGAGTCTGGAGGGAGCAATTCACCCCTCCACTTT	CAISESGGSNSPLHF
TRBD2	TRBJ2-7	TRBV4-3	.	TGCGCCAGCAGCCAGGAAAGCGGGAGGGCGATCGAGCAGTACTTC	CASSQESGRAIEQYF
.	TRBJ2-3	TRBV2	.	TGTGCCAGCAGTGTGGGGGCTCAACGCACAGATACGCAGTATTTT	CASSVGAQRTDTQYF
.	TRBJ2-5	TRBV28	.	TGTGCCAGCAGTTTACGACAGGCCCAAGAGACCCAGTACTTC	CASSLRQAQETQYF
TRBD2	TRBJ2-3	TRBV5-6	.	TGTGCCAGCAGCTATAGCGGGACTAGCACAGATACGCAGTATTTT	CASSYSGTSTDTQYF
TRBD1	TRBJ1-6	TRBV2	.	TGTGCCAGCGGGACAGTAGATGGTTCACCCCTCCACTTT	CASGTVDGSPLHF
.	TRBJ1-2	TRBV7-2	once	TGTGCCAGCAGCTTAAGGGCGTCTAACTATGGCTACACCTTC	CASSLRASNYGYTF
.	TRBJ2-7	TRBV5-1	once	TGCGCCAGCAGCTTGGATCGCATTTACGAGCAGTACTTC	CASSLDRIYEQYF
.	TRBJ2-5	TRBV5-6	.	TGTGCCAGCAGCTCCTCTCAACGAGGAGAGACCCAGTACTTC	CASSSSQRGETQYF
TRBD1	TRBJ2-6	TRBV5-1	.	TGCGCCAGCAGCTTGGAGGGCAGGGGGACTGGGGCCAACGTCCTGACTTTC	CASSLEGRGTGANVLTF
.	TRBJ2-1	TRBV5-4	.	TGTGCCAGCAGCCCGGCCGTGACTACCAACCAATACAATGAGCAGTTCTTC	CASSPAVTTNQYNEQFF
.	TRBJ1-1	TRBV5-1	.	TGCGCCAGCACCCTAGGCCTCGACATGAACACTGAAGCTTTCTTT	CASTLGLDMNTEAFF
.	TRBJ2-6	TRBV6-1	.	TGTGCCAGCAGTGGCGGAAGGGCTGGGGCCAACGTCCTGACTTTC	CASSGGRAGANVLTF
.	TRBJ2-7	TRBV21-1	.	TGTGCCAGGGATCCGGGACAGCTATACGAGCAGTACTTC	CARDPGQLYEQYF
.	TRBJ1-2	TRBV18	.	TGTGCCAGCTCACCACAGGCAGACAACTATGGCTACACCTTC	CASSPQADNYGYTF
.	TRBJ2-7	TRBV30	.	TGTGCCTGGAGCGGTTCTCGCTACGAGCAGTACTTC	CAWSGSRYEQYF
.	TRBJ2-7	TRBV28	.	TGTGCCAGCAGTTCAGGGGTTTCCTACGAGCAGTACTTC	CASSSGVSYEQYF
.	TRBJ2-2	TRBV11-2	.	TGTGCCAGCAGCTACCGTCGGGCCAACACCGGGGAGCTGTTTTTT	CASSYRRANTGELFF
.	TRBJ2-1	TRBV28	.	TGTGCCAGCATCCAAGGGGGTTTTGGCAATGAGCAGTTCTTC	CASIQGGFGNEQFF
.	TRBJ1-5	TRBV30	.	TGTGCCTGGAGTGTAATAGCCTCCAATCAGCCCCAGCATTTT	CAWSVIASNQPQHF
TRBD1	TRBJ1-6	TRBV19	once	TGTGCCAGTGCGGAGGGGGCCTCCTATAATTCACCCCTCCACTTT	CASAEGASYNSPLHF
.	TRBJ1-6	TRBV18	.	TGTGCCAGCTCACCGTCGGGTTATAATTCACCCCTCCACTTT	CASSPSGYNSPLHF
TRBD2	TRBJ2-7	TRBV6-5	.	TGTGCCAGCAGCCGAGGGACTAGCGGCCCCTACGAGCAGTACTTC	CASSRGTSGPYEQYF
.	TRBJ2-7	TRBV2	.	TGTGCCAGCTCGCCAAGCGTCTACGAGCAGTACTTC	CASSPSVYEQYF
.	TRBJ2-3	TRBV15	.	TGTGCCACCAGCAGGAGGAGACAGGCCAACACAGATACGCAGTATTTT	CATSRRRQANTDTQYF
.	TRBJ2-2	TRBV9	.	TGTGCCAGCAGAGGCAGGGACCCCGGGGAGCTGTTTTTT	CASRGRDPGELFF
.	TRBJ1-3	TRBV7-2	.	TGTGCCAGCAGCTTAGCAGGGGCTGGAAACACCATATATTTT	CASSLAGAGNTIYF
.	TRBJ2-3	TRBV4-3	.	TGCGCCAGCAGCCCCGGTTCCCCGTGGGGGGATACGCAGTATTTT	CASSPGSPWGDTQYF
TRBD1	TRBJ2-7	TRBV11-2	.	TGTGCCAGCAGCTTAGGGTGGACAGGGGAATACGAGCAGTACTTC	CASSLGWTGEYEQYF
TRBD1	TRBJ1-2	TRBV29-1	.	TGCAGCGCCTGGACAGGGCCTAACTATGGCTACACCTTC	CSAWTGPNYGYTF
.	TRBJ2-5	TRBV18	.	TGTGCCAGCTCACCAGAACAGCAAGAGACCCAGTACTTC	CASSPEQQETQYF
TRBD1	TRBJ1-5	TRBV5-1	once	TGCGCCAGCAGCTTGGCAGGGGGCCGGAATCAGCCCCAGCATTTT	CASSLAGGRNQPQHF
.	TRBJ2-5	TRBV5-4	.	TGTGCCAGCAGCTTAGAATCAGCGTCAAGGGAGACCCAGTACTTC	CASSLESASRETQYF
.	TRBJ2-5	TRBV7-2	once	TGTGCCAGCAGCCTCGGGGTGTACCAAGAGACCCAGTACTTC	CASSLGVYQETQYF
TRBD1	TRBJ1-4	TRBV28	.	TGTGCCAGCAGTTCGGACCCCCTGAGGGGGCGGTGGGAAAAACTGTTTTTT	CASSSDPLRGRWEKLFF
.	TRBJ1-1	TRBV7-6	.	TGTGCCAGCAGCTTTACCTTCGGGGGACCAAGGCGCCCTGAAGCTTTCTTT	CASSFTFGGPRRPEAFF
.	TRBJ1-6	TRBV19	.	TGTGCCAGTATGGCAGTCAGGGATTCGCCCCTCCACTTT	CASMAVRDSPLHF
.	TRBJ1-5	TRBV6-5	.	TGTGCCAGCAGTTACACACAAGAGGGGGCCCAGCATTTT	CASSYTQEGAQHF
.	TRBJ1-3	TRBV6-5	.	TGTGCCAGCAGTCGAGAATTAAACACCATATATTTT	CASSRELNTIYF
TRBD2	TRBJ2-1	TRBV4-2	.	TGTGCCAGCAGCCAGAGAGCGGGAGGGGTGAATGAGCAGTTCTTC	CASSQRAGGVNEQFF
TRBD1	TRBJ2-4	TRBV18	.	TGTGCCAGCTCACTAGGACAGGGCCACAAAAACATTCAGTACTTC	CASSLGQGHKNIQYF
TRBD2	TRBJ2-2	TRBV5-4	.	TGTGCCAGCAGCTTGGGTGGACTAGCGGGGCAAACCGGGGAGCTGTTTTTT	CASSLGGLAGQTGELFF
.	TRBJ2-7	TRBV7-8	.	TGTGCCAGCAGCTTAGCCCGTCTCCTGGACACCTCCTACGAGCAGTACTTC	CASSLARLLDTSYEQYF
.	TRBJ2-2	TRBV6-5	.	TGTGCCAGCACCCGATCGGGGGCGGACACCGGGGAGCTGTTTTTT	CASTRSGADTGELFF
.	TRBJ2-2	TRBV4-2	.	TGTGCCAGCAGCCAAGATATGGGGAACACCGGGGAGCTGTTTTTT	CASSQDMGNTGELFF
.	TRBJ2-3	TRBV6-1	once	TGTGCCAGCAGTTTGTCTTGGGCGGATACGCAGTATTTT	CASSLSWADTQYF
.	TRBJ2-6	TRBV15	.	TGTGCCACCAGCAGAAAATTCCCCTCGGAGGCCAACGTCCTGACTTTC	CATSRKFPSEANVLTF
TRBD1	TRBJ2-3	TRBV18	.	TGTGCCAGCTCACTATACACAGGGGTCGATACGCAGTATTTT	CASSLYTGVDTQYF
TRBD2	TRBJ2-3	TRBV28	.	TGTGCCAGCAGTTTTAGATTTTGGCGGGGGGGCCGCGCAGATACGCAGTATTTT	CASSFRFWRGGRADTQYF
TRBD1	TRBJ1-5	TRBV4-1	.	TGCGCCAGCAGCCAAGGGACAGGACAGAGCGGCAATCAGCCCCAGCATTTT	CASSQGTGQSGNQPQHF